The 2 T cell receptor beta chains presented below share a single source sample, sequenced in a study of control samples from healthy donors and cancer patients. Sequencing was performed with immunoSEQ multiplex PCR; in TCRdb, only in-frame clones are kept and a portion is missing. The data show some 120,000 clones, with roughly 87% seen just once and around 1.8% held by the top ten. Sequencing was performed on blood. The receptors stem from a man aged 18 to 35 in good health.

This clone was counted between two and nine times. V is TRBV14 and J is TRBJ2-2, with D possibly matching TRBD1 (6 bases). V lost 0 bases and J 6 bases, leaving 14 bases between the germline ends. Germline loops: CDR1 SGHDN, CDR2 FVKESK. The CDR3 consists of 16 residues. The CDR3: CASSQDGGRRAGELFF. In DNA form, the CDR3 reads TGTGCCAGCAGCCAAGATGGGGGCAGGCGGGCCGGGGAGCTGTTTTTT.

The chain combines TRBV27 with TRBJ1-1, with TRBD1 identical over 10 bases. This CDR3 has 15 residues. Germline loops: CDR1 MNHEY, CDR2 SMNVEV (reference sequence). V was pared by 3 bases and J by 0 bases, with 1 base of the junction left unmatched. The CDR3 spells CASSFDRGLNTEAFF. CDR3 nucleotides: TGTGCCAGCAGTTTTGACAGGGGGCTGAACACTGAAGCTTTCTTT.